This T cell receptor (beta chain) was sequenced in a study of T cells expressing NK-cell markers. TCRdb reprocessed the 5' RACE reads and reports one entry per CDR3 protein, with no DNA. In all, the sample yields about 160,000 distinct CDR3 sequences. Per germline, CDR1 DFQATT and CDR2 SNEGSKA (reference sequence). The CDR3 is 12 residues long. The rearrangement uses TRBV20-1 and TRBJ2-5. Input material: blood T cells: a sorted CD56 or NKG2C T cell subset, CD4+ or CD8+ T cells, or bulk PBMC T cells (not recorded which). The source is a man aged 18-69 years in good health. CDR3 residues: CSASNQQETQYF.